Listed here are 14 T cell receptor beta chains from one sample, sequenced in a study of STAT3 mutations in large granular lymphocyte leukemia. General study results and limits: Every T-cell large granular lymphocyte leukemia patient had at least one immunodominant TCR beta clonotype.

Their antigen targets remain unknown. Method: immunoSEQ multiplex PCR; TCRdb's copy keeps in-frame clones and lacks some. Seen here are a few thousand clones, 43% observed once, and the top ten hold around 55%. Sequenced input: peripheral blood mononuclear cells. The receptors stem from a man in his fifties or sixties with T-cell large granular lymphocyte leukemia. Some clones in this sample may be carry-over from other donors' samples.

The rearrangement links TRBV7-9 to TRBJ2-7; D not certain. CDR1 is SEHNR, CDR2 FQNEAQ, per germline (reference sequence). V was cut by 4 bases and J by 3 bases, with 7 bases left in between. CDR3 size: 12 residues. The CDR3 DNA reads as TGTGCCAGCAGCTACGACTTCTACGAGCAGTACTTC. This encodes CASSYDFYEQYF.

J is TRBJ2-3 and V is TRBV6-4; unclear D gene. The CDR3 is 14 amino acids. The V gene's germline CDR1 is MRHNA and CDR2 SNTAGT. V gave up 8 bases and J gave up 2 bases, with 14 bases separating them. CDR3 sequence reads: CASLRSNPTDTQYF. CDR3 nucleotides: TGTGCCAGCCTACGGTCAAACCCCACAGATACGCAGTATTTT.

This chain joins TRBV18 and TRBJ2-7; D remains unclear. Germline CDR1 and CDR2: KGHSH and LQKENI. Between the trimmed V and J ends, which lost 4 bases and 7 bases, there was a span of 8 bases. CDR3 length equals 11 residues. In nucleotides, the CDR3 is TGTGCCAGCTCACTCGGCGGTGAGCAGTACTTC. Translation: CASSLGGEQYF.

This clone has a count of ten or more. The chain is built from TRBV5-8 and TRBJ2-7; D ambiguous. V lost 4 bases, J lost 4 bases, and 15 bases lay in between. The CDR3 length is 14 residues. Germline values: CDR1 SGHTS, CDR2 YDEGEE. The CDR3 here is CASSTDPGVYEQYF. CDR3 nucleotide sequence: TGTGCCAGCAGCACGGACCCTGGGGTTTACGAGCAGTACTTC.

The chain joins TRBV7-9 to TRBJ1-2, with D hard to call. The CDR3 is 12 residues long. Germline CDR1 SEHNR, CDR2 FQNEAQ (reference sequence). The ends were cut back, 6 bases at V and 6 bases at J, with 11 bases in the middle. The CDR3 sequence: CASRREGNGYTF. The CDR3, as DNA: TGTGCCAGCAGGAGGGAGGGAAATGGCTACACCTTC.

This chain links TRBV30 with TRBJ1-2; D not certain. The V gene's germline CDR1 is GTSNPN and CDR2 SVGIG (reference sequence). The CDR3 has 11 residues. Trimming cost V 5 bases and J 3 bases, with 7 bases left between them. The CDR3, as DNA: TGTGCCTGGCGGTTCTACTATGGCTACACCTTC. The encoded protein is CAWRFYYGYTF. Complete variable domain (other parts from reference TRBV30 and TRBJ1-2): SQTIHQWPATLVQPVGSPLSLECTVEGTSNPNLYWYRQAAGRGLQLLFYSVGIGQISSEVPQNLSASRPQDRQFILSSKKLLLSDSGFYLCAWRFYYGYTFGSGTRLTVV.

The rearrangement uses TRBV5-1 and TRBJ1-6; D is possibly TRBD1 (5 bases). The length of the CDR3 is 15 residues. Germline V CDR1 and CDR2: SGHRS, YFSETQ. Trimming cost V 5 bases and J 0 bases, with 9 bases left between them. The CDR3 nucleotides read TGCGCCAGCAGGGTCGACAGCTCCTATAATTCACCCCTCCACTTT. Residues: CASRVDSSYNSPLHF.

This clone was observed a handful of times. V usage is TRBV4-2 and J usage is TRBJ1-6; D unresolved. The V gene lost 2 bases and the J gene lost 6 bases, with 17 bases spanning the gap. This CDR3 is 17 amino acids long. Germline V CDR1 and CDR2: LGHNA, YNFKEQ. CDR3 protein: CASSQREAHLLNSPLHF. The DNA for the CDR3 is TGTGCCAGCAGCCAACGGGAAGCACATTTACTTAATTCACCCCTCCACTTT.

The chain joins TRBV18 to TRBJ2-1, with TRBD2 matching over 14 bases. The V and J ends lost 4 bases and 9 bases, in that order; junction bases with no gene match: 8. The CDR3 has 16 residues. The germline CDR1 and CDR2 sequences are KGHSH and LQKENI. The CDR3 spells CASSLSTSGGALEQFF. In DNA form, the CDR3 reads TGTGCCAGCTCACTCTCGACTAGCGGGGGGGCCCTTGAGCAGTTCTTC.

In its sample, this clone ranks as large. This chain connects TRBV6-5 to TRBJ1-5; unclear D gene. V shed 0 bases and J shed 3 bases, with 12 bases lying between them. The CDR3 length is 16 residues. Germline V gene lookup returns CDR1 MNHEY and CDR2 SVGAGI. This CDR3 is CASSYSALGNNQPQHF. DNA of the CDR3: TGTGCCAGCAGTTACTCGGCCCTCGGGAACAATCAGCCCCAGCATTTT.

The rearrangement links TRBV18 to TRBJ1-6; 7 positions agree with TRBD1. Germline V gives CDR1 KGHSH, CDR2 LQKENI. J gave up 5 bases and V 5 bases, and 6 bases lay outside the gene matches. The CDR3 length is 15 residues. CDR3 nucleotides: TGTGCCAGCTCAGTGGAGGGGGCGAATAATTCACCCCTCCACTTT. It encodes CASSVEGANNSPLHF.

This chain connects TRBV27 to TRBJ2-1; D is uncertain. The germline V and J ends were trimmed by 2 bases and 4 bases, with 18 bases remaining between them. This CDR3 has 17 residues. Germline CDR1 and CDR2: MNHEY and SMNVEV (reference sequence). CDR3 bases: TGTGCCAGCAGTTTACTCTATCGGAAGCTGCCTTACAATGAGCAGTTCTTC. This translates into CASSLLYRKLPYNEQFF.

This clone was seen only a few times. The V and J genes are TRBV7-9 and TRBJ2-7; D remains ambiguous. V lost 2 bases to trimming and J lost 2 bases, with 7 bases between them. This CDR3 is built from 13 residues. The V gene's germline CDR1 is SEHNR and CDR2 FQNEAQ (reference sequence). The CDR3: CASSLWAAYEQYF. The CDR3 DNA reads TGTGCCAGCAGCTTATGGGCAGCCTACGAGCAGTACTTC.

The CDR3 DNA sequence: TGTGCCAGCTCACCAGATTTAAGGGATACGCAGTATTTT. It specifies CASSPDLRDTQYF. V gene TRBV18 combines with J gene TRBJ2-3; D ambiguous. V lost 2 bases and J lost 6, with 9 bases in between. This CDR3 is built from 13 residues. The germline V gene encodes CDR1 KGHSH and CDR2 LQKENI.